Each of the 9 T cell receptor beta chains below was sequenced from the same sample in a study of cytomegalovirus exposure and HLA in healthy donors. PCR used 60 Vbeta primers and 13 Jbeta primers. Here immunoSEQ multiplex PCR was the method, and the copy in TCRdb shows in-frame clones only, minus some. The sample holds around 60,000 clones, more than 75% seen once. Sequenced sample: PBMCs. Source of these receptors: a male donor in good health and CMV-seronegative.

This clone was seen a handful of times. The chain has TRBV6-1 and TRBJ1-2; the match to TRBD1 covers 7 bases. The CDR3 covers 11 residues. Germline-derived CDR1 and CDR2 are MNHNS and SASEGT. The V gene end was trimmed by 7 bases and the J gene end by 8 bases; junction bases not matched to a gene: 4. The CDR3 coding sequence is TGTGCCAGCACACAGGGGAGGGGCTACACCTTC. The encoded protein is CASTQGRGYTF.

The chain links TRBV7-2 to TRBJ2-2; TRBD2 aligns across 7 bases. V shed 5 bases and J 6 bases; nucleotides not matched to a gene: 6. The CDR3 has 14 residues. Looked up from germline, CDR1 is SGHTA and CDR2 is FQGNSA. This chain's CDR3 is CASSPRGSSGELFF. CDR3 DNA sequence: TGTGCCAGCAGCCCGCGGGGGTCATCCGGGGAGCTGTTTTTT. The complete variable domain, with remaining parts taken from reference TRBV7-2 and TRBJ2-2, reads GAGVSQSPSNKVTEKGKDVELRCDPISGHTALYWYRQSLGQGLEFLIYFQGNSAPDKSGLPSDRFSAERTGGSVSTLTIQRTQQEDSAVYLCASSPRGSSGELFFGEGSRLTVL.

The chain uses TRBV29-1 and TRBJ2-5; D perhaps matches TRBD1 (6 bases). Germline lookup yields CDR1 SQVTM and CDR2 ANQGSEA. V lost 3 bases, J lost 5 bases, and 16 bases lay in between. CDR3 length: 14 residues. The CDR3 nucleotides are TGCAGCGTTGACAGGGGCCACGAGGGGGAGACCCAGTACTTC. It encodes CSVDRGHEGETQYF.

The chain is built from TRBV7-2 and TRBJ2-5; D is uncertain. The J call could be wrong; TRBJ2-7 is a better fit for the DNA end. The germline V gene has CDR1 SGHTA and CDR2 FQGNSA. The CDR3 consists of 14 residues. The CDR3, as DNA: TGTGCCAGCAGCGGTCTGGGCCGTTCCTACGAGCAGTACTTC. Encoded protein: CASSGLGRSYEQYF.

V and J are TRBV5-4 and TRBJ1-5; 7 positions match TRBD1. V was clipped by 4 bases and J by 0 bases; unmatched bases: 19. Germline V gives CDR1 SGHNT, CDR2 YYREEE (reference sequence). The CDR3 is made up of 20 amino acids. The CDR3, as DNA: TGTGCCAGCAGCCACTTGACCTCCCCTCGGGACAGACATAGCAATCAGCCCCAGCATTTT. Amino acids: CASSHLTSPRDRHSNQPQHF.

This clone was seen a few times. Written as DNA, the CDR3 is TGCGCCAGCAGCCAGAGGCGGGGGGGCGGGAATGAGCAGTTCTTC. The encoded protein is CASSQRRGGGNEQFF. The chain is built from TRBV4-3 and TRBJ2-1; TRBD2 aligns across 9 bases. V was pared by 3 bases and J by 7 bases, with 7 bases of the junction left unmatched. Germline-derived CDR1 and CDR2 are LGHNA and YSLEER. The length of the CDR3 is 15 residues.

This clone was seen only a few times. The chain links TRBV4-2 to TRBJ2-1; 16 bases are shared with TRBD2. The J segment lost 15 bases and the V segment lost 4 bases, leaving 15 bases of the junction unmatched. Germline V gene sequence: CDR1 LGHNA, CDR2 YNFKEQ. The CDR3 consists of 17 residues. The CDR3 nucleotides are TGTGCCAGCAGCCTAGGGACTAGCGGGGGGGCGCGGAAGGATTGGTTCTTC. This translates into CASSLGTSGGARKDWFF.

The rearrangement joins TRBV6-1 to TRBJ1-6; no clear D gene. Germline V CDR1 and CDR2: MNHNS, SASEGT. The CDR3 is made up of 16 amino acids. V lost 4 bases to trimming and J lost 0 bases, with 10 bases between them. CDR3 protein: CASSARSDSYNSPLHF. Here the CDR3 DNA reads TGTGCCAGCAGTGCTAGATCGGACTCCTATAATTCACCCCTCCACTTT.

The rearrangement joins TRBV7-2 to TRBJ1-5; D is possibly TRBD1 (5 bases). V was trimmed by 4 bases and J by 0 bases, leaving 19 bases between them. The V gene's germline CDR1 is SGHTA and CDR2 FQGNSA. The CDR3 contains 18 residues. The CDR3 nucleotides read TGTGCCAGCAGCTGGAGAGGAGGAGGGGCGGGTAGCAATCAGCCCCAGCATTTT. Translated, it gives CASSWRGGGAGSNQPQHF.